The 29 T cell receptor beta chains presented below share a single source sample, sequenced in a study of blood T cell repertoires in COVID-19. The data were produced by immunoSEQ multiplex PCR, yet TCRdb's version contains in-frame clones alone and is incomplete. The sample carries a few hundred thousand clones, about four fifths recorded once. Sequences were obtained from peripheral blood. These receptors were collected from a woman aged 25 to 39 who had recovered from COVID-19.

The rearrangement joins TRBV11-3 to TRBJ2-1; possibly TRBD1 for D (6 bases). CDR3 length: 15 residues. CDR1 SGHNT and CDR2 YENEEA come from the germline V gene. Trimming left V 5 bases short and J 7 bases short, with 18 bases between. The CDR3, as DNA: TGTGCCAGCAGCCTTCAAGGGGGAAGAGGGAATGAGCAGTTCTTC. It encodes CASSLQGGRGNEQFF.

This chain joins TRBV19 and TRBJ2-7; 7 nucleotides align to TRBD2. The CDR3 runs 14 residues. V shed 5 bases and J 4 bases; nucleotides not matched to a gene: 8. Germline V gene lookup returns CDR1 LNHDA and CDR2 SQIVND (reference sequence). The chain's CDR3 is CASSGQREVYEQYF. The CDR3 nucleotides are TGTGCCAGTAGTGGGCAGCGGGAAGTGTACGAGCAGTACTTC. Drawing the rest from reference TRBV19 and TRBJ2-7, the complete variable domain is DGGITQSPKYLFRKEGQNVTLSCEQNLNHDAMYWYRQDPGQGLRLIYYSQIVNDFQKGDIAEGYSVSREKKESFPLTVTSAQKNPTAFYLCASSGQREVYEQYFGPGTRLTVT.

This sequence joins TRBV5-1 and TRBJ2-1; 14 bases align to TRBD2. The CDR3 extends over 18 amino acids. Germline CDR1 and CDR2: SGHRS and YFSETQ. After removal of 0 bases from V and 8 bases from J, the junction contained 10 bases not matched to a gene. This CDR3 reads CASSLVVGGLAGEDEQFF. For the CDR3, the DNA is TGCGCCAGCAGCTTGGTGGTGGGGGGACTAGCGGGAGAGGATGAGCAGTTCTTC.

The chain has TRBV28 and TRBJ2-3, with D hard to call. Trimming took 3 bases from V and 3 from J, leaving 7 bases between them. This CDR3 region has 13 residues. The germline V gene has CDR1 MDHEN and CDR2 SYDVKM. The CDR3 spells CASSFRLTDTQYF. CDR3 nucleotide sequence: TGTGCCAGCAGTTTCAGACTGACAGATACGCAGTATTTT.

This chain links TRBV6-2 or TRBV6-3 with TRBJ1-4; 9 bases are shared with TRBD1. The J segment lost 8 bases and the V segment lost 2 bases, leaving 6 bases of the junction unmatched. CDR3 length equals 15 residues. Germline lookup yields CDR1 MNHEY and CDR2 SVGEGT. DNA of the CDR3: TGTGCCAGCAGTTACCTCCGGGACAGGGACGAAAAACTGTTTTTT. As protein: CASSYLRDRDEKLFF.

In nucleotides, the CDR3 is TGTGCCAGCAGTTTATCGATTAGCTCGGAGACCCAGTACTTC. It is translated as CASSLSISSETQYF. V is TRBV28 and J is TRBJ2-5; D gene unclear. Germline CDR1 reads MDHEN; CDR2 reads SYDVKM. Trimming took 1 base from V and 5 from J, leaving 11 bases between them. This CDR3 comprises 14 residues.

The V call is TRBV5-1, the J call TRBJ1-5, with D perhaps TRBD1 (6 bases). The germline gives CDR1 SGHRS, CDR2 YFSETQ. Trimming cost V 5 bases and J 5 bases, with 17 bases left between them. The CDR3 runs 15 residues. The CDR3 here is CASSYIGGPDQPQHF. The CDR3 DNA follows: TGCGCCAGCAGTTATATCGGGGGGCCCGATCAGCCCCAGCATTTT.

The rearrangement links TRBV6-5 to TRBJ1-2; TRBD1 aligns across 9 bases. V lost 4 bases, J lost 7 bases, and 7 bases stayed unmatched. The CDR3 totals 14 residues. From germline, CDR1 is MNHEY and CDR2 SVGAGI. CDR3 protein: CASSSRDRAFGYTF. In nucleotides, the CDR3 is TGTGCCAGCAGTTCTCGGGACAGGGCTTTTGGCTACACCTTC.

About this clone itself: This same CDR3 is encoded by further DNA sequences in the sample. J is TRBJ1-2 and V is TRBV27; D might be TRBD1 (5 bases). The ends were cut back, 2 bases at V and 2 bases at J, with 6 bases in the middle. Germline V lookup: CDR1 MNHEY, CDR2 SMNVEV (reference sequence). This CDR3 has 13 residues. CDR3: CASSLRGNYGYTF. CDR3 sequence (DNA): TGTGCCAGCAGTTTAAGGGGAAACTATGGCTACACCTTC.

The chain links TRBV5-4 to TRBJ2-2, with TRBD2 matching 14 bases. The CDR3 has 16 amino acids. Germline CDR1 reads SGHNT; CDR2 reads YYREEE (reference sequence). The trim removed 4 bases at V and 5 bases at J, leaving 4 bases unmatched. The CDR3 sequence is CASSLGLAGATGELFF. As DNA, the CDR3 is TGTGCCAGCAGCCTGGGACTAGCGGGAGCAACCGGGGAGCTGTTTTTT.

This chain joins TRBV19 and TRBJ2-7; TRBD1 is a possible D gene (5 bases). CDR1 LNHDA and CDR2 SQIVND come from the germline V gene (reference sequence). The CDR3 covers 14 residues. V was pared by 11 bases and J by 0 bases, with 17 bases between. The CDR3 is CAPPSGFSSYEQYF. The CDR3 DNA follows: TGTGCCCCCCCGTCAGGGTTCAGCTCCTACGAGCAGTACTTC.

This chain joins TRBV30 and TRBJ1-5; D possibly corresponds to TRBD1 (5 bases). Germline values: CDR1 GTSNPN, CDR2 SVGIG (reference sequence). The V gene lost 1 base and the J gene lost 5 bases, with 9 bases spanning the gap. This CDR3 has 13 residues. Here the CDR3 DNA reads TGTGCCTGGAGTGGGGGCCTCCATCAGCCCCAGCATTTT. Protein product: CAWSGGLHQPQHF.

This clone was detected many times. J is TRBJ2-2 and V is TRBV27; 10 bases match TRBD1. With V trimmed by 2 bases and J by 7 bases, 7 bases remained unmatched. The CDR3 spans 16 residues. CDR1 and CDR2 from the germline V gene are MNHEY and SMNVEV (reference sequence). The CDR3 reads CASSLEDRGSSGELFF. CDR3 nucleotides: TGTGCCAGCAGTTTAGAGGACAGGGGGTCCAGCGGGGAGCTGTTTTTT.

The chain combines TRBV30 with TRBJ1-2; D is undetermined. Trimming stripped 3 bases from V and 2 bases from J, with 7 bases between. The CDR3 is made up of 12 amino acids. CDR1 GTSNPN and CDR2 SVGIG come from the germline V gene (reference sequence). Written as DNA, the CDR3 is TGTGCCTGGAGGTATCTGAACTATGGCTACACCTTC. This translates into CAWRYLNYGYTF.

This clone has only a few counts. This sequence joins TRBV11-3 and TRBJ2-5; TRBD1 might be the D (6 bases). The CDR3 has 13 residues. Germline-derived CDR1 and CDR2 are SGHNT and YENEEA. Trimming removed 3 bases at V and 4 bases at J, with 9 bases between. Here the CDR3 reads CASSFKGGETQYF. The CDR3 nucleotides are TGTGCCAGCAGCTTTAAAGGGGGAGAGACCCAGTACTTC.

The rearrangement links TRBV6-1 to TRBJ2-5; 8 nucleotides line up with TRBD1. CDR3 size: 14 residues. Germline V lookup: CDR1 MNHNS, CDR2 SASEGT. The ends lost 5 bases at V and 9 bases at J; junction bases unmatched: 11. The CDR3 DNA reads TGTGCCAGCAGTTGGGGACCGGCACAGGGGGCCCAGTACTTC. Amino acids: CASSWGPAQGAQYF.

This clone was detected only once. The chain recombines TRBV18 with TRBJ2-7, with TRBD2 matching 14 bases. CDR3 length: 16 amino acids. CDR1 KGHSH and CDR2 LQKENI come from the germline V gene. The junction had 7 bases not matched to a gene; V was cut back by 3 bases and J by 6 bases. The CDR3 sequence is CASSPPGLAGEGEQYF. The DNA for the CDR3 is TGTGCCAGCTCACCCCCGGGACTAGCGGGAGAAGGCGAGCAGTACTTC.

The V and J genes are TRBV27 and TRBJ2-1, with 12 nucleotides matching TRBD2. The germline V gene encodes CDR1 MNHEY and CDR2 SMNVEV (reference sequence). V was clipped by 6 bases and J by 1 base; unmatched bases: 16. This CDR3 has 20 residues. The CDR3 DNA reads as TGTGCCAGCAGGTTGACTAGCGGGAGAGGAGTCGTGGGTTCCTACAATGAGCAGTTCTTC. Amino acid sequence: CASRLTSGRGVVGSYNEQFF.

The chain links TRBV19 to TRBJ1-2, with D perhaps matching TRBD1 (6 bases). The CDR3 loop spans 15 amino acids. V lost 8 bases and J 5 bases, leaving 21 bases between the germline ends. Germline V lookup: CDR1 LNHDA, CDR2 SQIVND (reference sequence). The CDR3 sequence: CASHWDQQGSYGYTF. The DNA for the CDR3 is TGTGCCAGTCACTGGGATCAACAGGGCTCGTATGGCTACACCTTC.

The J gene is TRBJ2-2, the V gene TRBV12-2; the listed D gene, TRBD2, was not tested against the DNA. TRBV12-2 corresponds to a pseudogene. CDR3 size: 15 residues. CDR3 bases: TGTGCAAGTCGCTTAGTCCGGGAAGGTACCGGGGAGCTGTTTTTT. This codes for CASRLVREGTGELFF.

The chain combines TRBV28 with TRBJ2-1; 8 bases line up with TRBD1. The CDR3 extends over 15 amino acids. Trimming removed 6 bases from V and 0 bases from J; junction bases left unmatched: 4. CDR1 is MDHEN, CDR2 SYDVKM, per germline. The CDR3 DNA reads as TGTGCCAGCAGATCAGGGGGCCCCTCCTACAATGAGCAGTTCTTC. It is translated as CASRSGGPSYNEQFF.

CDR3 sequence (DNA): TGTGCTAGTGGTTTGGGCCAGACTATTCAGTACTTC. This translates into CASGLGQTIQYF. The chain couples TRBV12-5 to TRBJ2-4; D is ambiguous. With 1 base removed from V and 10 bases from J, the gap between germline ends came to 8 bases. This CDR3 region has 12 residues. Germline V gene data show CDR1 as LGHNT and CDR2 as FRNRAP.

DNA for the CDR3: TGTGCCTGGAGTCACAGCCTGGACACCTTC. Amino acid sequence: CAWSHSLDTF. The chain joins TRBV30 to TRBJ1-2; no clear D. Germline CDR1 GTSNPN, CDR2 SVGIG (reference sequence). Trimming pared 2 bases from V and 12 bases from J, leaving 10 bases between. The CDR3 contains 10 residues.

The chain carries TRBV9 and TRBJ2-1; 9 bases are a match to TRBD1. The CDR3 covers 14 residues. V dropped 3 bases and J dropped 5; count of bases not matched to a gene: 3. Germline-derived CDR1 and CDR2 are SGDLS and YYNGEE. The CDR3 reads CASSGGQGNNEQFF. CDR3 coding DNA: TGTGCCAGCAGCGGGGGACAGGGAAACAATGAGCAGTTCTTC.

This chain joins TRBV7-8 and TRBJ1-2; 9 nucleotides line up with TRBD1. Germline V lookup: CDR1 SGHVS, CDR2 FQNEAQ. J lost 7 bases, V lost 5 bases, and 11 bases had no gene match. This CDR3 spans 15 amino acids. The CDR3 loop reads CASSRSGQGLSGYTF. The CDR3 bases are TGTGCCAGCAGCCGATCGGGACAGGGCTTAAGTGGCTACACCTTC.

The rearrangement links TRBV5-1 to TRBJ2-3, with 14 bases lining up with TRBD2. V was clipped by 4 bases and J by 6 bases; unmatched bases: 7. The CDR3 has 16 residues. Germline-derived CDR1 and CDR2 are SGHRS and YFSETQ. CDR3 residues: CASSIRLAGGVDTQYF. In DNA, the CDR3 is TGCGCCAGCAGCATCCGACTAGCGGGAGGGGTGGATACGCAGTATTTT.

The V and J genes are TRBV30 and TRBJ1-1, with TRBD1 identical over 9 bases. Germline assignment: CDR1 GTSNPN and CDR2 SVGIG (reference sequence). The J segment lost 5 bases and the V segment lost 4 bases, leaving 5 bases of the junction unmatched. The CDR3 runs 13 residues. The CDR3 protein is CAWNRQGGTEAFF. The CDR3 DNA reads TGTGCCTGGAATAGACAGGGGGGGACTGAAGCTTTCTTT.

This clone has just one count. This rearrangement joins TRBV10-3 to TRBJ2-2, with D possibly matching TRBD2 (5 bases). Between the trimmed V and J ends, which lost 10 bases and 7 bases, there was a span of 25 bases. The CDR3 has 16 residues. From germline, CDR1 is ENHRY and CDR2 SYGVKD. CDR3 sequence reads: CATGSRGLDLGGELFF. The CDR3, as DNA: TGTGCCACCGGCTCCAGAGGGCTGGACCTAGGCGGGGAGCTGTTTTTT.

The chain is built from TRBV24-1 and TRBJ2-2, with 7 bases matching TRBD1. Per germline, CDR1 KGHDR and CDR2 SFDVKD. The junction had 12 bases not matched to a gene; V was cut back by 10 bases and J by 5 bases. The CDR3 runs 15 residues. For the CDR3, the DNA is TGTGCCACTACTCGGGAAGGGGGCGCAACCGGGGAGCTGTTTTTT. Residues: CATTREGGATGELFF.